This section outlines one T cell receptor beta chain sequence together with its context. No antigen is known for it. The data belong to a study of T cell responses to AZD1222 COVID-19 vaccine. General study findings and limits: It was only a handful of AZD1222 recipients who were seropositive at baseline. Among vaccine-associated CD4 TCRs, coverage spanned spike, with dominance at 160-218 and 743-854. The donor cohort was predominantly white British with a female majority, and clonal diversity may have been underestimated.

Germline V gene lookup returns CDR1 LNHDA and CDR2 SQIVND (reference sequence). V was shortened by 3 bases and J by 2 bases, with 8 bases between the two germline ends. The CDR3 length is 14 residues. The data were produced by immunoSEQ multiplex PCR, yet TCRdb's version contains in-frame clones alone and is incomplete. The sample holds under 150,000 clones. The source is an adult in good health. The sample taken for sequencing was peripheral blood. This sequence joins TRBV19 and TRBJ2-4; TRBD1 is a possible D gene (5 bases). CDR3 sequence: CASSIRQPKNIQYF. The CDR3 DNA reads TGTGCCAGTAGTATCAGACAGCCCAAAAACATTCAGTACTTC.